This is a list of T cell receptor beta chains from one sample in a study of T cells after yellow fever vaccination. TCRdb recomputed calls from the 5' RACE reads with MiXCR, one row per CDR3 protein. This sample yields hundreds of thousands of distinct CDR3 sequences, of which less than 4.5% are seen a single time; about 20% belongs to the top ten. Here the sequenced sample was PBMCs, taken on the day of the yellow fever booster vaccination. These receptors were taken from a young man who received the YFV17D yellow fever vaccine. The CDR3 runs from the conserved cysteine through the conserved F or W. A D gene is named only where the DNA matches it firmly. Size tells how often a clone was seen (once, few, many) or the class of an expanded clone, and some rows leave it out.

D gene,J gene,V gene,clone size,CDR3 DNA,CDR3 protein
TRBD1,TRBJ1-1,TRBV20-1,many,TGCAGTGCTAGGCCAGGGGGGATCAACACTGAAGCTTTCTTT,CSARPGGINTEAFF
NA,TRBJ1-1,TRBV7-2,many,TGTGCCAGCAGCTTTCCTCGCTATATGGGGAACACTGAAGCTTTCTTT,CASSFPRYMGNTEAFF
NA,TRBJ2-2,TRBV7-2,many,TGTGCCAGCAGCTTACAATTTACCGGGGAGCTGTTTTTT,CASSLQFTGELFF
TRBD2,TRBJ2-1,TRBV5-4,many,TGTGCCAGCAGCTTGGTCCTAGCGGGGGGGATCCATGAGCAGTTCTTC,CASSLVLAGGIHEQFF
TRBD2,TRBJ2-1,TRBV2,few,TGTGCCAGCAACCTAGCGGGGAATGAGCAGTTCTTC,CASNLAGNEQFF
NA,TRBJ2-2,TRBV7-3,many,TGTGCCAGCAGCCGGGGGCAGGCCGGCACCGGGGAGCTGTTTTTT,CASSRGQAGTGELFF
NA,TRBJ2-5,TRBV7-9,many,TGTGCCAGCAGCTACTGGGCTTTACAAGAGACCCAGTACTTC,CASSYWALQETQYF
NA,TRBJ2-7,TRBV2,many,TGTGCCAGCAGTGAACGGGGCCCCTCCTACGAGCAGTACTTC,CASSERGPSYEQYF
NA,TRBJ2-6,TRBV12-3/TRBV12-4,few,TGTGCCAGTCATGCTGAGGAGGCCAACGTCCTGACTTTC,CASHAEEANVLTF
NA,TRBJ2-5,TRBV5-1,NA,TGCGCCAGCAGCTTGGCTTCGGAGCGCCAAGAGACCCAGTACTTC,CASSLASERQETQYF
TRBD1,TRBJ2-1,TRBV6-1,NA,TGTGCCAGCCACGACAGGGTGCCGGTAGGCTCCTACAATGAGCAGTTCTTC,CASHDRVPVGSYNEQFF
TRBD2,TRBJ2-7,TRBV7-9,few,TGTGCCACCGGGACTAGCGTCTCCTACGAGCAGTACTTC,CATGTSVSYEQYF
NA,TRBJ2-2,TRBV19,few,TGTGCCAGTAGTCTCCTTCGACAGGGAGGGCCTCTGTCCGGGGAGCTGTTTTTT,CASSLLRQGGPLSGELFF
NA,TRBJ2-1,TRBV20-1,many,TGCAGTGCTAGACGGCAGGAAAGGAAATACAATGAGCAGTTCTTC,CSARRQERKYNEQFF
TRBD2,TRBJ2-3,TRBV5-1,few,TGCGCCAGCAGCTTGGGACTAGCCCTAGGAGTAACAGATACGCAGTATTTT,CASSLGLALGVTDTQYF
NA,TRBJ2-1,TRBV28,many,TGTGCCAGCAGTTTCGAGCGGAGCCCTCGGGTTTACAATGAGCAGTTCTTC,CASSFERSPRVYNEQFF
NA,TRBJ2-1,TRBV7-2,few,TGTGCCAGCAGCCAACTTCTCCCACGCGGTCACCTGATTGTGGATGAGCAGTTCTTC,CASSQLLPRGHLIVDEQFF
NA,TRBJ2-5,TRBV7-9,many,TGTGCCAGCAGCTTAGCCCAGCAAGAGACCCAGTACTTC,CASSLAQQETQYF
TRBD1,TRBJ2-5,TRBV12-3/TRBV12-4,many,TGTGCCAGCAGTCCACAGGGGGCGCGGGAGACCCAGTACTTC,CASSPQGARETQYF
NA,TRBJ1-1,TRBV20-1,NA,TGCAGTGCAATCGGTCTGGGGAACACTGAAGCTTTCTTT,CSAIGLGNTEAFF
TRBD1,TRBJ1-3,TRBV7-2,NA,TGTGCCAGCACTCTGGACAGGGAACCTGGAAACACCATATATTTT,CASTLDREPGNTIYF
NA,TRBJ1-2,TRBV30,few,TGTGCCTGGAGGGGGTTTGGCTACACCTTC,CAWRGFGYTF
TRBD2,TRBJ2-2,TRBV7-6,many,TGTGCCAGCAGCTTAGAGGCTAGCGGGGGACCCAACACCGGGGAGCTGTTTTTT,CASSLEASGGPNTGELFF
NA,TRBJ1-2,TRBV9,NA,TGTGCCAGCGGTTCGGGCTGGGACTATGGCTACACCTTC,CASGSGWDYGYTF
TRBD1,TRBJ1-5,TRBV2,many,TGTGCCAGCAGGCGGGACAGTAATCAGCCCCAGCATTTT,CASRRDSNQPQHF
NA,TRBJ2-7,TRBV4-1,few,TGCGCCAGCAGCCAAGTTCACAGGGAGTCCTACGAGCAGTACTTC,CASSQVHRESYEQYF
NA,TRBJ2-1,TRBV6-5,few,TGTGCCAGCAGTATACGCGGGACAGTGCTCTACAATGAGCAGTTCTTC,CASSIRGTVLYNEQFF
NA,TRBJ2-1,TRBV12-3/TRBV12-4,NA,TGTGCCAGCAGTTTTAAGGCAGACCTAAATGAGCAGTTCTTC,CASSFKADLNEQFF
NA,TRBJ2-3,TRBV19,few,TGTGCCAGTACGGAGAGCCCTGCAGCAGATACGCAGTATTTT,CASTESPAADTQYF
TRBD2,TRBJ2-2,TRBV4-3,many,TGCGCCAGCAGCCAAGTTGGGACTAGCGGGGGCCATGGGGAGCTGTTTTTT,CASSQVGTSGGHGELFF
NA,TRBJ2-5,TRBV24-1,NA,TGTGCCACCAGTAGGAACCGATACCAAGAGACCCAGTACTTC,CATSRNRYQETQYF
NA,TRBJ2-7,TRBV12-3/TRBV12-4,few,TGTGCCAGCAGTTTATTGAGGTACGAGCAGTACTTC,CASSLLRYEQYF
NA,TRBJ1-5,TRBV20-1,many,TGCAGTGCCAGACCGGACAATCAGCCCCAGCATTTT,CSARPDNQPQHF
NA,TRBJ1-5,TRBV7-6,few,TGTGCCAGCAGCTTACAGTTGAATCAGCCCCAGCATTTT,CASSLQLNQPQHF
NA,TRBJ2-5,TRBV3-1,NA,TGTGCCAGCAGCCAAGTTGCAATATGGGGGTCCCAAGAGACCCAGTACTTC,CASSQVAIWGSQETQYF
NA,TRBJ2-1,TRBV6-2/TRBV6-3,many,TGTGCCAGCGAAGACGGGGGACTTTTGGTCTTC,CASEDGGLLVF